This entry lists 5 T cell receptor beta chains sequenced from one sample in a study of early T cells in non-severe SARS-CoV-2 infection. From the 5' RACE reads, TCRdb called clonotypes with MiXCR, one entry per CDR3 protein. The sample records around 55,000 distinct CDR3 sequences, around 12% being singletons. Source material: whole blood. These receptors came from an adult who was a healthcare worker with PCR-confirmed SARS-CoV-2 infection or an uninfected control (not recorded which).

The rearrangement links TRBV20-1 to TRBJ2-3, with 10 nucleotides matching TRBD2. This CDR3 is built from 14 residues. Germline loops: CDR1 DFQATT, CDR2 SNEGSKA (reference sequence). V shed 6 bases, J shed 2 bases, and the junction held 5 bases outside the gene matches. The CDR3 sequence is CSALLAGITDTQYF. The CDR3 DNA is TGCAGTGCCTTACTAGCGGGGATCACAGATACGCAGTATTTT.

V gene TRBV20-1 combines with J gene TRBJ1-4; D unclear. The germline V and J ends were trimmed by 5 bases and 0 bases, with 4 bases remaining between them. This CDR3 has 12 residues. Germline V lookup: CDR1 DFQATT, CDR2 SNEGSKA (reference sequence). The CDR3 sequence: CSAVATNEKLFF. CDR3 coding DNA: TGCAGTGCTGTTGCAACTAATGAAAAACTGTTTTTT.

The V gene is TRBV5-1, the J gene TRBJ2-2; possible D gene TRBD1, 6 bases. The V end was cut by 7 bases, the J end by 2 bases, with 15 bases between. The CDR3 covers 15 residues. Germline V gives CDR1 SGHRS, CDR2 YFSETQ. CDR3 sequence (DNA): TGCGCCAGCCGACAACAGGGTTTTAACACCGGGGAGCTGTTTTTT. This codes for CASRQQGFNTGELFF.

Turning to this clonotype: A read error may explain this, as a much larger clone is one base away. Without the conserved terminal phenylalanine or tryptophan, this CDR3 likely stems from a read error. J is TRBJ2-3 and V is TRBV20-1; 8 bases are a match to TRBD2. This CDR3 region has 16 residues. Per germline, CDR1 DFQATT and CDR2 SNEGSKA (reference sequence). V lost 3 bases, J lost 2 bases, and 10 bases stayed unmatched. As DNA, the CDR3 is TGCAGTGCTAGGGCGGAACTAGCGGCGTACACAGATACGCAGTATTCT. It codes for CSARAELAAYTDTQYS.

There are many counts of this clonotype. The rearrangement links TRBV12-3 or TRBV12-4 to TRBJ1-3; D might be TRBD1 (6 bases). CDR3 length: 14 residues. V was trimmed by 6 bases and J by 2 bases, leaving 11 bases between them. The CDR3 DNA reads TGTGCCAGCAGACAGACAGGCACTGGAAACACCATATATTTT. The encoded protein is CASRQTGTGNTIYF.